These 12 T cell receptor beta chains share one sample of origin, sequenced in a study of T cells in Graves' hyperthyroidism and ophthalmopathy. Amplified TCR beta CDR3 regions derived from RNA transcripts. Carried out on the TCR CDR3, a first-round RT-PCR used the HTBI primer set. TCRdb reanalysed the multiplex PCR reads using MiXCR and keeps one entry per CDR3 protein. The table shows 530,000 or so distinct CDR3 sequences, with approximately 25% occurring only once. Sequenced input: blood. The receptors here all came from a woman aged 25 to 39 with Graves' ophthalmopathy.

This clonotype was picked up many times. This chain connects TRBV12-3 or TRBV12-4 to TRBJ2-5; TRBD2 matches at 9 bases. The length of the CDR3 is 15 residues. V lost 3 bases to trimming and J lost 2 bases; unmatched junction nucleotides: 4. CDR3 sequence (DNA): TGTGCCAGCAGTTTGTCTAGCGGGACGCAAGAGACCCAGTACTTC. Residues: CASSLSSGTQETQYF.

This clonotype was picked up many times. V is TRBV6-2 or TRBV6-3 and J is TRBJ1-2; TRBD1 might be the D (6 bases). The V gene's germline CDR1 is MNHEY and CDR2 SVGEGT. The V end was cut by 7 bases, the J end by 2 bases, with 23 bases between. The CDR3 loop spans 17 amino acids. CDR3 loop: CASTKIMGTTLNYGYTF. For the CDR3, the DNA is TGTGCCAGCACAAAAATAATGGGGACAACATTGAACTATGGCTACACCTTC.

This clonotype came up many times. The chain carries TRBV6-5 and TRBJ1-2, with 10 bases that match TRBD1. V gave up 2 bases and J gave up 7 bases; unmatched junction bases: 13. The germline gives CDR1 MNHEY, CDR2 SVGAGI. The length of the CDR3 is 17 residues. The CDR3 region is CASSYRETTGGDGGYTF. The CDR3 bases are TGTGCCAGCAGTTACCGAGAGACGACAGGGGGCGATGGTGGCTACACCTTC.

This clonotype was counted many times. The chain uses TRBV29-1 and TRBJ1-5; TRBD1 is a possible D gene (5 bases). The germline CDR1 and CDR2 sequences are SQVTM and ANQGSEA. V lost 4 bases, J lost 7 bases, and 14 bases lay in between. This CDR3 region has 13 residues. CDR3 nucleotide sequence: TGCAGCGTTGGGGTCCAGGGAAGCCAGCCCCAGCATTTT. Amino acids: CSVGVQGSQPQHF.

In this sample, this clonotype turned up many times. The genes are TRBV29-1 and TRBJ1-1; 8 nucleotides agree with TRBD1. The V segment lost 7 bases and the J segment 7 bases; nucleotides outside the gene matches: 8. CDR3 size: 12 residues. In germline, CDR1 is SQVTM, CDR2 ANQGSEA. The CDR3 reads CSAGGTGNEAFF. In DNA form, the CDR3 reads TGCAGCGCCGGAGGGACAGGTAATGAAGCTTTCTTT.

About this clonotype itself: Sequence at one end of the junction differs from germline and may be a read error. The chain carries TRBV6-4 and TRBJ1-1; TRBD1 aligns across 9 bases. The CDR3 spans 15 residues. The germline gives CDR1 MRHNA, CDR2 SNTAGT. CDR3 region: CASSPPGQGNTEACF. The CDR3 DNA follows: TGTGCCAGCAGTCCCCCCGGACAGGGGAACACTGAAGCTTGCTTT.

At least ten counts were recorded for this clonotype. The chain couples TRBV6-1 to TRBJ2-5; D is uncertain. Per the germline V gene, CDR1 is MNHNS and CDR2 is SASEGT. This CDR3 has 12 amino acids. Trimming left V 6 bases short and J 4 bases short, with 9 bases between. CDR3 in amino acids: CASRRRPETQYF. In DNA, the CDR3 is TGTGCCAGCAGAAGACGCCCAGAGACCCAGTACTTC.

This clonotype was found many times. The chain joins TRBV7-8 to TRBJ2-7; D is unresolved. The CDR3 sequence is 12 residues long. Germline V gene lookup returns CDR1 SGHVS and CDR2 FQNEAQ. The germline V and J ends were trimmed by 5 bases and 4 bases, with 9 bases remaining between them. CDR3 DNA sequence: TGTGCCAGCAGCCCCTCCTTATACGAGCAGTACTTC. Residues: CASSPSLYEQYF.

The chain employs TRBV12-3 or TRBV12-4 and TRBJ2-2, with TRBD2 as a possible D gene (6 bases). CDR3 length equals 15 residues. The V end lost 5 bases, the J end lost 7 bases, and 17 bases lay between the germline ends. CDR3 residues: CASSTPPGRGGELFF. DNA of the CDR3: TGTGCCAGCAGTACGCCGCCAGGGCGGGGCGGGGAGCTGTTTTTT.

The V and J genes are TRBV3-1 and TRBJ2-7, with 9 bases fitting TRBD2. The CDR3 runs 14 residues. Germline V gene lookup returns CDR1 LGHDT and CDR2 YNNKEL (reference sequence). V dropped 6 bases and J dropped 1; count of bases not matched to a gene: 4. CDR3 region: CASRPSGVSYEQYF. Here the CDR3 DNA reads TGTGCCAGCAGACCTAGCGGGGTTTCCTACGAGCAGTACTTC.

This clonotype showed up many times. The rearrangement uses TRBV7-3 and TRBJ2-3; D might be TRBD1 or TRBD2, each matching 5 bases. Trimming left V 6 bases short and J 4 bases short, with 11 bases between. CDR3 length equals 13 residues. The germline gives CDR1 SGHTA, CDR2 FQGTGA. The CDR3 DNA reads TGTGCCAGCAGTAGGGTGGGGGCAGATACGCAGTATTTT. It codes for CASSRVGADTQYF.

To note about this clonotype: This sequence may be a read error, since a much larger clone differs from it by one base. The V call is TRBV30, the J call TRBJ2-7, with D perhaps TRBD1 or TRBD2 (5 bases each). CDR3 length equals 12 residues. CDR1 and CDR2 from the germline V gene are GTSNPN and SVGIG (reference sequence). This chain's CDR3 is CAWTGSGSEQHF. For the CDR3, the DNA is TGTGCCTGGACAGGGAGTGGGTCGGAGCAGCACTTC.